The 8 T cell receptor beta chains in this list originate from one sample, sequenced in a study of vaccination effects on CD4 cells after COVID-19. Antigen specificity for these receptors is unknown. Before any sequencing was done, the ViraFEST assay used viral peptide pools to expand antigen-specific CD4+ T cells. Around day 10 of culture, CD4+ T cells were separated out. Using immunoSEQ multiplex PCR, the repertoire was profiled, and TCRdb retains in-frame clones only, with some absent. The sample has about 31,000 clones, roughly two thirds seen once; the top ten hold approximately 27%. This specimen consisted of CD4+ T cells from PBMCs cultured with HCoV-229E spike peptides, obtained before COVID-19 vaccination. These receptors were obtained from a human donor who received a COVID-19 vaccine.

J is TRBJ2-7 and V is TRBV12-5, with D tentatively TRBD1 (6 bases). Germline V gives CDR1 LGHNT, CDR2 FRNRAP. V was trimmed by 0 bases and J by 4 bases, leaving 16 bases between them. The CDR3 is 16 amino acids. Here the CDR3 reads CASGLVAGGTVYEQYF. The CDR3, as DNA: TGTGCTAGTGGTTTGGTCGCTGGGGGCACGGTATACGAGCAGTACTTC.

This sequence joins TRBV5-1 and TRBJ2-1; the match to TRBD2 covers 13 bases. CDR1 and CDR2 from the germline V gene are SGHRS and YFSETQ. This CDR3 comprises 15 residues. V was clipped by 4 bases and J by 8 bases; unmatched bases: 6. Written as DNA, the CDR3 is TGCGCCAGCAGCGCAGGGACTAGCGGGGTCTATGAGCAGTTCTTC. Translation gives CASSAGTSGVYEQFF. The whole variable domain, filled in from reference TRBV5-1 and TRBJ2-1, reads KAGVTQTPRYLIKTRGQQVTLSCSPISGHRSVSWYQQTPGQGLQFLFEYFSETQRNKGNFPGRFSGRQFSNSRSEMNVSTLELGDSALYLCASSAGTSGVYEQFFGPGTRLTVL.

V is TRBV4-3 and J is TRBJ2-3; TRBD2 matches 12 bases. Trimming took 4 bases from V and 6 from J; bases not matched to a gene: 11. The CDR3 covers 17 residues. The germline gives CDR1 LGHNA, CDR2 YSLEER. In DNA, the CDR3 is TGCGCCAGCAGCCTGGGAGCTACTAGCGGGGGGCGGGATACGCAGTATTTT. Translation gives CASSLGATSGGRDTQYF.

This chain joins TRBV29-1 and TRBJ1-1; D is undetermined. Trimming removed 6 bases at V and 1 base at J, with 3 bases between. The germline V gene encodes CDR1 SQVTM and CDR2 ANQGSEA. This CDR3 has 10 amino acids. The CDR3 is CSVRNTEAFF. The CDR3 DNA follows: TGCAGCGTAAGGAACACTGAAGCTTTCTTT.

Here the CDR3 DNA reads TGTGCCAGCAGCTTCCAGGGGCAGAACACTGAAGCTTTCTTT. Translating gives CASSFQGQNTEAFF. V and J are TRBV7-2 and TRBJ1-1; D possibly corresponds to TRBD1 (6 bases). The CDR3 spans 14 residues. Germline V gene data show CDR1 as SGHTA and CDR2 as FQGNSA. The germline V and J ends were trimmed by 3 bases and 1 base, with 9 bases remaining between them. The whole variable domain, filled in from reference TRBV7-2 and TRBJ1-1, reads GAGVSQSPSNKVTEKGKDVELRCDPISGHTALYWYRQSLGQGLEFLIYFQGNSAPDKSGLPSDRFSAERTGGSVSTLTIQRTQQEDSAVYLCASSFQGQNTEAFFGQGTRLTVV.

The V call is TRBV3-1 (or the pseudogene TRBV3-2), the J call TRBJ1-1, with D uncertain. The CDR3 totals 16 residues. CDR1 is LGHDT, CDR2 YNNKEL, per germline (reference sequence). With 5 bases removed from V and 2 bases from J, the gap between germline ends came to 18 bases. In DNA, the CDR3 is TGTGCCAGCAGCGGAGGACGGAGGACTTCTAACACTGAAGCTTTCTTT. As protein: CASSGGRRTSNTEAFF.

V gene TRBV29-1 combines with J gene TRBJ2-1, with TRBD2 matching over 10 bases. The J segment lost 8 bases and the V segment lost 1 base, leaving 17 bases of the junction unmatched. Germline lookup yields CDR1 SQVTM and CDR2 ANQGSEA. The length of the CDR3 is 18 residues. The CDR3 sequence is CSVEGKWAASGSRYEQFF. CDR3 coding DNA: TGCAGCGTTGAAGGGAAGTGGGCTGCTAGCGGGAGTAGATATGAGCAGTTCTTC.

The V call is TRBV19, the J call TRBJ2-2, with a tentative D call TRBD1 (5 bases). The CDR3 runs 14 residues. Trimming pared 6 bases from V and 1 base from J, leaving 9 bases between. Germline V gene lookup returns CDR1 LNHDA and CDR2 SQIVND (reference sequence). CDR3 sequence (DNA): TGTGCCAGTAGGGCAGGGATGAACACCGGGGAGCTGTTTTTT. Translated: CASRAGMNTGELFF.